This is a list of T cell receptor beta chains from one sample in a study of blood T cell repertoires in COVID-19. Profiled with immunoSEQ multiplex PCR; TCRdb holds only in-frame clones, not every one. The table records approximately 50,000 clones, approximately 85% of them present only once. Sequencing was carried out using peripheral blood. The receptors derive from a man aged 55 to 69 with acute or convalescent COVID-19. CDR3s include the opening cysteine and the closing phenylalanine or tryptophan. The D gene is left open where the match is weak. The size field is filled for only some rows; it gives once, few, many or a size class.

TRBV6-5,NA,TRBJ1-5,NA,TGTGCCAGCAGGAGTAGCAATCAGCCCCAGCATTTT,CASRSSNQPQHF
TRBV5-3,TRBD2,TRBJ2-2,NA,TGTGCCAGAAGCTCAATGACTAGCGGGAGGTTTTTCGGCGGGGAGCTGTTTTTT,CARSSMTSGRFFGGELFF
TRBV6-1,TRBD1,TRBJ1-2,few,TGTGCCAGCAGTGATTGGGGACAGGGTTCGGGTGGCTACACCTTC,CASSDWGQGSGGYTF
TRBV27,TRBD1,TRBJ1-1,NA,TGTGCCAGCAGTTCAGGACAGGCCATGAACACTGAAGCTTTCTTT,CASSSGQAMNTEAFF
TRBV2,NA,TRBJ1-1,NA,TGTGCCAGCAGTGGAGGGAGCGTAAGGTCTGAAGCTTTCTTT,CASSGGSVRSEAFF
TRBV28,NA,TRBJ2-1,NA,TGTGCCAGCAGTCTTCAGGGACTGGGTAACAATGAGCAGTTCTTC,CASSLQGLGNNEQFF
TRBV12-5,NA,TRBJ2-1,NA,TGTGCTAGTGGTCTGGGACTCCCCTCCTACAATGAGCAGTTCTTC,CASGLGLPSYNEQFF
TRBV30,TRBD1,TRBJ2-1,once,TGTGCCTGGAGTGGACAGGGCTACAATGAGCAGTTCTTC,CAWSGQGYNEQFF
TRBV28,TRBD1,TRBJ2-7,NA,TGTGCCAGCAGCCTCCTTGGACAGGCGTATTCCTACGAGCAGTACTTC,CASSLLGQAYSYEQYF
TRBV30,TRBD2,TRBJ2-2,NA,TGTGCCTCCTCCCTACTGGCGGGAGAAACCGGGGAGCTGTTTTTT,CASSLLAGETGELFF
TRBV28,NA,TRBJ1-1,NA,TGTGCCACCCACACGACAGTCAACACTGAAGCTTTCTTT,CATHTTVNTEAFF
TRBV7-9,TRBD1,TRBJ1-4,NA,TGTGCCAGCAGCTTAGCGACTCCGGGACAGGTGGCAACTAATGAAAAACTGTTTTTT,CASSLATPGQVATNEKLFF
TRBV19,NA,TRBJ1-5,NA,TGTGCCAGTGAACCGACAGGCCGCAATCAGCCCCAGCATTTT,CASEPTGRNQPQHF
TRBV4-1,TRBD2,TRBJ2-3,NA,TGCGCCAGCAGCCAGGGACTAGTTGGGAGCACAGATACGCAGTATTTT,CASSQGLVGSTDTQYF
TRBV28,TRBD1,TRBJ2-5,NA,TGTGCCAGCAGCTCAACAGGGGGCTCCGGAGAGACCCAGTACTTC,CASSSTGGSGETQYF
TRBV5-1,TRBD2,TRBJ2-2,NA,TGCGCCAGCAGCTTACTAGCGGGAGCCTCCGGGGAGCTGTTTTTT,CASSLLAGASGELFF
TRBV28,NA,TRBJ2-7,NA,TGTGCCAGCAGTTTTACAGCAGACTCCTACGAGCAGTACTTC,CASSFTADSYEQYF
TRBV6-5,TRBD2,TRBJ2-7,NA,TGTGCCAGCAGACCGGGACTAAACTCCTACGAGCAGTACTTC,CASRPGLNSYEQYF
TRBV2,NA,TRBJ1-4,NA,TGTGCCAGCAGTCCCGGTGGAGGGGTGCGAAAACTGTTTTTT,CASSPGGGVRKLFF
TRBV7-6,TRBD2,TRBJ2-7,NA,TGTGCCAGCAGCCCGGCGGCTAGCGGGGTCTCCTACGAGCAGTACTTC,CASSPAASGVSYEQYF
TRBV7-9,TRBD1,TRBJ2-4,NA,TGTGCCAGCAGCCTCCTCGGACAGGGGGACAAAAACATTCAGTACTTC,CASSLLGQGDKNIQYF
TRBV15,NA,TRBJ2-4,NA,TGTGCCACCGCCAGCGCCTTAGGGACATCGGGCAAAAACATTCAGTACTTC,CATASALGTSGKNIQYF
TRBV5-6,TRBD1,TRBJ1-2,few,TGTGCCAGCAGCTTGGAACAGGGGTTGGACGGCTACACCTTC,CASSLEQGLDGYTF
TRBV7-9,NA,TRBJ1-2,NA,TGTGCCAGCAGCTCAGTGGGCTCCGCTACTGGCTACACCTTC,CASSSVGSATGYTF
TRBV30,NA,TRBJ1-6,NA,TGTGCCTGGAAGAACAGTTATAATTCACCCCTCCACTTT,CAWKNSYNSPLHF
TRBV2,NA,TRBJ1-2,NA,TGTGCCAGCAGTTTAGGGGTTCGGAACTATGGCTACACCTTC,CASSLGVRNYGYTF
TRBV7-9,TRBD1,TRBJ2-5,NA,TGTGCCAGCAGCTTATCGGCAGGGGGCACCCAAGAGACCCAGTACTTC,CASSLSAGGTQETQYF
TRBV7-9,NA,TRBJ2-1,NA,TGTGCCAGCAGCTTAGCGGGGGCTATCAATGAGCAGTTCTTC,CASSLAGAINEQFF
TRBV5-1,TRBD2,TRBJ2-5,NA,TGCGCCAGCAGCTACACTAGCGCCCAAGAGACCCAGTACTTC,CASSYTSAQETQYF
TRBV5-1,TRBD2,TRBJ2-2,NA,TGCGCCAGCAGCTTGGTTGGACTAGCGGCGAACACCGGGGAGCTGTTTTTT,CASSLVGLAANTGELFF
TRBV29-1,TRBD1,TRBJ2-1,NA,TGCAGCGTTGAAGGAACAGGGGCTTGGGGTGAGCAGTTCTTC,CSVEGTGAWGEQFF
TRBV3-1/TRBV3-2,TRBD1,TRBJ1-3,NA,TGTGCCAGCAGCCAAGGGGACAGGGCCTCTGGAAACACCATATATTTT,CASSQGDRASGNTIYF
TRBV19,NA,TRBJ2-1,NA,TGTGCCAGTAGTATAGGAGGCGGCCCCTACAATGAGCAGTTCTTC,CASSIGGGPYNEQFF
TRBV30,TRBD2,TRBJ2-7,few,TGTGCCTGGAGTGCGGTAGCGGGGAACGAGCAGTACTTC,CAWSAVAGNEQYF
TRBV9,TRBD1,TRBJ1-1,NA,TGTGCCAGCAGCCCTCGGACAGGGGCTAACACTGAAGCTTTCTTT,CASSPRTGANTEAFF
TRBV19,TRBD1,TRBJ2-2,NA,TGTGCCAGTACCGTGGACGGACAGGGGACTTTGGGGGAGCTGTTTTTT,CASTVDGQGTLGELFF
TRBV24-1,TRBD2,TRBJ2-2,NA,TGTGCCACCAGTGATTTGCGAGGACTAGACCAAGCCGGGGAGCTGTTTTTT,CATSDLRGLDQAGELFF
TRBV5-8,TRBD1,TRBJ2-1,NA,TGTGCCAGCAGCTTCGGTCAGGGGGCCTACAATGAGCAGTTCTTC,CASSFGQGAYNEQFF
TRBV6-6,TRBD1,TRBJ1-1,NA,TGTGCCAGCAGCCAGACAGGGCTAAGTACTGAAGCTTTCTTT,CASSQTGLSTEAFF
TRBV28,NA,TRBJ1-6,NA,TGTGCCAGCAGCCCGGGAATCCTGAATTCACCCCTCCACTTT,CASSPGILNSPLHF
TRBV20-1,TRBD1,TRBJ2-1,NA,TGCAGTGCCTCCGAGACAGGGCTACTGTTCTTC,CSASETGLLFF
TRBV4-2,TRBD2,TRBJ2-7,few,TGTGCCAGCAGCCAAGGGACTAGCGGGAGGTATGAGCAGTACTTC,CASSQGTSGRYEQYF
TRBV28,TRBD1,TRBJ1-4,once,TGTGCCAGCAGGCCGACAGGGGGGACTAATGAAAAACTGTTTTTT,CASRPTGGTNEKLFF
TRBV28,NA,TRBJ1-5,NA,TGTGCCAGCAGTATATGGACGGGGAGGGTTCAGCCCCAGCATTTT,CASSIWTGRVQPQHF
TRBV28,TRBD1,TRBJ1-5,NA,TGTGCCAGCAGTTTCCTGACAGGGGTAAATCAGCCCCAGCATTTT,CASSFLTGVNQPQHF
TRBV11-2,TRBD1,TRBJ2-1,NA,TGTGCCAGCAGCGCCCTGACAGGGGCGCGGCACTACAATGAGCAGTTCTTC,CASSALTGARHYNEQFF